The clone carrying this T cell receptor beta chain was seen only a few times. Authors of the study amplified TCR beta CDR3 regions from RNA transcripts. TCR CDR3 regions were first amplified by RT-PCR with HTBI primers. TCRdb re-called the multiplex PCR reads with MiXCR, one entry per CDR3 protein. This table holds about 720,000 distinct CDR3 sequences, roughly 20% found once. V was cut by 1 base and J by 0 bases, with 4 bases left in between. Germline V gene sequence: CDR1 LNHNV, CDR2 YYDKDF (reference sequence). This CDR3 region has 15 residues. This sample stems from a study of T cells in Graves' hyperthyroidism and ophthalmopathy.

Sequenced: blood. The TCR was taken from a woman aged 50 to 60 with Graves' hyperthyroidism that later progressed to Graves' ophthalmopathy. This chain uses TRBV15 with TRBJ2-6; D gene ambiguous. CDR3 sequence reads: CATSRVLSGANVLTF. DNA of the CDR3: TGTGCCACCAGCAGAGTTCTCTCTGGGGCCAACGTCCTGACTTTC.